These 6 T cell receptor beta chains were all obtained from the same sample, sequenced in a study of T cell responses to AZD1222 COVID-19 vaccine. The protocol was immunoSEQ multiplex PCR, while the TCRdb copy is restricted to in-frame clones and leaves out a portion. The sample lists roughly 200,000 clones, 88% occurring once. This sample comprised peripheral blood, obtained on day 0 of AZD1222 vaccination. These receptors all come from an adult in good health.

The rearrangement links TRBV5-3 to TRBJ1-5, with 9 bases aligning to TRBD1. TRBV5-3 is an open reading frame whose function is uncertain. The CDR3 consists of 16 residues. V shed 0 bases, J shed 7 bases, and the junction held 8 bases outside the gene matches. CDR3 DNA sequence: TGTGCCAGAAGCTTGGGTCCTAACAGGGGGCTGCAGCCCCAGCATTTT. The encoded protein is CARSLGPNRGLQPQHF.

The CDR3 is CAWSHPRGFGYEQYF. CDR3 nucleotides: TGTGCCTGGAGCCACCCCCGGGGGTTTGGTTACGAGCAGTACTTC. The chain couples TRBV30 to TRBJ2-7; tentative D call: TRBD2 (6 bases). The CDR3 sequence is 15 residues long. CDR1 and CDR2 from the germline V gene are GTSNPN and SVGIG (reference sequence). Trimming cost V 3 bases and J 4 bases, with 19 bases left between them.

V gene TRBV5-1 combines with J gene TRBJ2-7; D unresolved. Germline CDR1 is SGHRS and CDR2 is YFSETQ. The germline V and J ends were trimmed by 0 bases and 0 bases, with 7 bases remaining between them. The CDR3 consists of 14 residues. CDR3 residues: CASSLARPSYEQYF. CDR3 DNA: TGCGCCAGCAGCTTGGCCCGTCCCTCCTACGAGCAGTACTTC.

The J gene is TRBJ1-2, the V gene TRBV9; 7 nucleotides align to TRBD1. The CDR3 contains 14 residues. V shed 0 bases, J shed 8 bases, and the junction held 7 bases outside the gene matches. Germline CDR1 SGDLS, CDR2 YYNGEE. The DNA for the CDR3 is TGTGCCAGCAGCGTAGGTCTCAGGGGGAGCGGCTACACCTTC. Translation: CASSVGLRGSGYTF.

V gene TRBV9 combines with J gene TRBJ1-2, with D possibly being TRBD1 (5 bases). Deletions cut 3 bases from V and 7 bases from J, with 19 bases between. The CDR3 has 15 amino acids. Germline CDR1 and CDR2: SGDLS and YYNGEE. CDR3 residues: CASSAPGPGPGGYTF. In nucleotides, the CDR3 is TGTGCCAGCAGCGCCCCGGGACCCGGGCCCGGTGGCTACACCTTC.

The genes are TRBV29-1 and TRBJ2-2; D is ambiguous. Between the trimmed V and J ends, which lost 6 bases and 6 bases, there was a span of 20 bases. CDR3 length equals 15 residues. The germline V gene encodes CDR1 SQVTM and CDR2 ANQGSEA. The CDR3 spells CSVQSWGSGPGELFF. CDR3 DNA: TGCAGCGTCCAATCCTGGGGTTCTGGGCCCGGGGAGCTGTTTTTT.